This T cell receptor beta chain was captured in a study of cytomegalovirus exposure and HLA in healthy donors. Vbeta (60) and Jbeta (13) primers were used in the PCR. Here immunoSEQ multiplex PCR was the method, and the copy in TCRdb shows in-frame clones only, minus some. The table lists approximately 190,000 clones, over 70% of them singletons. This CDR3 comprises 15 residues. Trimming removed 4 bases from V and 6 bases from J; junction bases left unmatched: 10. Germline V CDR1 and CDR2: SGHDT, YYEEEE. The study sampled nominally healthy donors, though unrecorded immune exposures were likely. The sample taken for sequencing was PBMCs. The genes are TRBV5-6 and TRBJ2-1; the match to TRBD1 covers 7 bases. This sequence was found in a man aged 45-65 years in good health and CMV-seronegative. The CDR3 reads CASSPRAGGSNEQFF. CDR3 nucleotide sequence: TGTGCCAGCAGCCCCCGGGCAGGGGGTTCCAATGAGCAGTTCTTC.